This is a list of T cell receptor beta chains from one sample in a study of Ad26.COV2.S vaccination and SARS-CoV-2 variants. Method: immunoSEQ multiplex PCR; TCRdb's copy keeps in-frame clones and lacks some. In the table there are about 250,000 clones, 70% to 90% of which are singletons. Sequences were derived from peripheral blood, sampled in a trial of Ad26.COV2.S vaccine versus placebo. The receptors come from a person between 18 and 59 years old who received the Ad26.COV2.S COVID-19 vaccine or a placebo. Each CDR3 is given with its conserved first and last residue. The D gene is left open where the match is weak. Size tells how often a clone was seen (once, few, many) or the class of an expanded clone, and some rows leave it out.

V	size	J	D	CDR3	DNA
TRBV4-3	-	TRBJ1-1	-	CASRPSPGGNTEAFF	TGCGCCAGCAGGCCGTCCCCCGGAGGGAACACTGAAGCTTTCTTT
TRBV3-1/TRBV3-2	once	TRBJ1-3	-	CASSQAAGSGNTIYF	TGTGCCAGCAGCCAAGCCGCAGGGTCTGGAAACACCATATATTTT
TRBV5-8	-	TRBJ2-1	TRBD1	CASSPGTGLVDEQFF	TGTGCCAGCAGCCCCGGGACAGGGCTTGTGGATGAGCAGTTCTTC
TRBV11-2	few	TRBJ1-1	TRBD1	CASSTGQGGTEAFF	TGTGCCAGCAGCACCGGACAGGGGGGCACTGAAGCTTTCTTT
TRBV27	-	TRBJ1-2	-	CASSLKGYGYTF	TGTGCCAGCAGTTTAAAGGGGTATGGCTACACCTTC
TRBV4-2	-	TRBJ1-2	-	CASSQEGQPFYGYTF	TGTGCCAGCAGCCAGGAAGGACAGCCCTTCTATGGCTACACCTTC
TRBV5-1	-	TRBJ2-5	-	CASSLDRGTETQYF	TGCGCCAGCAGCTTGGATAGGGGGACGGAGACCCAGTACTTC
TRBV27	-	TRBJ2-2	-	CASSLTGNTGELFF	TGTGCCAGCAGTTTAACTGGGAACACCGGGGAGCTGTTTTTT
TRBV25-1	-	TRBJ1-4	-	CASSGYRAPSGKLFF	TGTGCCAGCAGTGGATACCGGGCCCCGTCAGGGAAACTGTTTTTT
TRBV18	-	TRBJ1-4	-	CASSSQGSTNEKLFF	TGTGCCAGCTCAAGTCAGGGATCAACTAATGAAAAACTGTTTTTT
TRBV7-9	-	TRBJ2-3	-	CASRPGREDTQYF	TGTGCCAGCAGGCCCGGTCGGGAAGATACGCAGTATTTT
TRBV19	-	TRBJ1-5	-	CASNPRGHQPQHF	TGTGCCAGTAACCCCCGGGGACATCAGCCCCAGCATTTT
TRBV19	-	TRBJ1-2	TRBD1	CASSRDRADYGYTF	TGTGCCAGTAGCCGAGACAGGGCGGACTATGGCTACACCTTC
TRBV4-3	-	TRBJ2-1	-	CASSQDLSVGPHNEQFF	TGCGCCAGCAGCCAAGATCTTTCGGTGGGACCACACAATGAGCAGTTCTTC
TRBV9	once	TRBJ1-4	-	CASSPGPRSGNEKLFF	TGTGCCAGCAGCCCAGGACCTAGGTCGGGTAATGAAAAACTGTTTTTT
TRBV30	-	TRBJ2-3	TRBD2	CAWNRLAGANTQYF	TGTGCCTGGAATCGGCTAGCGGGGGCAAATACGCAGTATTTT
TRBV9	-	TRBJ2-1	-	CASSVEGARHNEQFF	TGTGCCAGCAGCGTAGAAGGGGCGAGACACAATGAGCAGTTCTTC
TRBV6-6	-	TRBJ2-3	-	CASSFPGGSRPDTQYF	TGTGCCAGCAGTTTCCCCGGGGGATCCAGGCCAGATACGCAGTATTTT
TRBV5-6	-	TRBJ1-6	TRBD1	CASSSTWTGASPLHF	TGTGCCAGCAGCTCAACTTGGACAGGGGCATCACCCCTCCACTTT
TRBV7-2	-	TRBJ1-1	-	CASSPTGGNTEAFF	TGTGCCAGCAGCCCCACAGGCGGTAACACTGAAGCTTTCTTT
TRBV7-3	-	TRBJ2-1	TRBD2	CASSPQESSGFNEQFF	TGTGCCAGCAGCCCTCAGGAATCTAGCGGATTCAATGAGCAGTTCTTC
TRBV28	-	TRBJ2-3	-	CASSLATEISTDTQYF	TGTGCCAGCAGTTTAGCGACAGAAATCAGCACAGATACGCAGTATTTT
TRBV7-9	-	TRBJ2-2	-	CASRHGPARPNTGELFF	TGTGCCAGCAGGCACGGACCGGCGCGACCGAACACCGGGGAGCTGTTTTTT
TRBV19	-	TRBJ1-5	-	CASTSEGGPNQPQHF	TGTGCCAGTACCAGTGAAGGCGGGCCTAATCAGCCCCAGCATTTT
TRBV6-5	-	TRBJ1-1	-	CASSYGGGRTEAFF	TGTGCCAGCAGTTACGGGGGTGGGCGCACTGAAGCTTTCTTT
TRBV5-4	-	TRBJ2-3	TRBD2	CASSLLTSGLADTQYF	TGTGCCAGCAGCTTACTAACTAGCGGCTTGGCAGATACGCAGTATTTT
TRBV2	-	TRBJ2-4	-	CASSAHPGLLAKNIQYF	TGTGCCAGCAGTGCCCACCCGGGACTCTTAGCCAAAAACATTCAGTACTTC
TRBV6-2/TRBV6-3	once	TRBJ2-5	-	CASSYLSGHQETQYF	TGTGCCAGCAGTTACCTTTCGGGACACCAAGAGACCCAGTACTTC
TRBV20-1	few	TRBJ1-2	-	CSAHIAYGYTF	TGCAGTGCTCACATAGCCTATGGCTACACCTTC
TRBV14	-	TRBJ2-2	TRBD2	CASSRLTSGSTGELFF	TGTGCCAGCAGCCGACTGACTAGCGGGTCCACCGGGGAGCTGTTTTTT
TRBV6-5	once	TRBJ2-3	-	CASASGDTQYF	TGTGCCAGCGCCTCGGGGGATACGCAGTATTTT
TRBV19	once	TRBJ1-6	-	CASRLSYRGNSPLHF	TGTGCCAGTAGATTATCATACCGGGGAAATTCACCCCTCCACTTT
TRBV10-3	once	TRBJ1-3	-	CAISESIGGSGNTIYF	TGTGCCATCAGTGAGTCTATAGGGGGATCTGGAAACACCATATATTTT
TRBV2	-	TRBJ2-5	TRBD1	CASSDDRTGETQYF	TGTGCCAGCAGTGATGATAGGACAGGGGAGACCCAGTACTTC
TRBV19	-	TRBJ1-3	-	CASSGRGAGNTIYF	TGTGCCAGTAGTGGAAGAGGGGCTGGAAACACCATATATTTT
TRBV7-7	-	TRBJ1-1	-	CASSFSMNTEAFF	TGTGCTAGCAGCTTTTCCATGAACACTGAAGCTTTCTTT
TRBV11-2	-	TRBJ1-3	-	CASSLPGRGNTIYF	TGTGCCAGCAGCTTGCCGGGGCGAGGAAACACCATATATTTT
TRBV10-3	-	TRBJ1-1	TRBD1	CAIRTSGTGMNTEAFF	TGTGCCATCAGAACGTCCGGGACAGGGATGAACACTGAAGCTTTCTTT
TRBV5-1	-	TRBJ2-2	TRBD1	CASSPPRTGDNTGELFF	TGCGCCAGCAGCCCCCCTAGGACAGGGGACAACACCGGGGAGCTGTTTTTT
TRBV4-1	-	TRBJ2-4	-	CASSQDWDSLAKNIQYF	TGCGCCAGCAGCCAAGACTGGGACTCCCTAGCCAAAAACATTCAGTACTTC
TRBV19	-	TRBJ2-7	-	CASSIGGSSYEQYF	TGTGCCAGTAGTATAGGCGGCAGCTCCTACGAGCAGTACTTC
TRBV15	few	TRBJ2-1	TRBD2	CATSRGGGTSNGEQFF	TGTGCCACCAGCAGGGGGGGAGGGACTTCCAACGGTGAGCAGTTCTTC
TRBV2	-	TRBJ1-1	TRBD1	CASRAGTAGSEAFF	TGTGCCAGCAGGGCCGGGACAGCGGGGTCTGAAGCTTTCTTT
TRBV19	-	TRBJ1-1	TRBD1	CASSFLPGQGTLAGEAFF	TGTGCCAGTAGTTTTCTCCCGGGACAGGGGACTTTGGCAGGTGAAGCTTTCTTT
TRBV5-6	-	TRBJ1-5	-	CASSYGPGSGQPQHF	TGTGCCAGCAGCTACGGACCGGGTTCGGGGCAGCCCCAGCATTTT
TRBV27	-	TRBJ1-6	-	CASSPLGNSPLHF	TGTGCCAGCAGCCCCTTAGGGAATTCACCCCTCCACTTT